This is a list of T cell receptor beta chains from one sample in a study of T cell responses to AZD1222 COVID-19 vaccine. The data were produced by immunoSEQ multiplex PCR, yet TCRdb's version contains in-frame clones alone and is incomplete. The sample carries 83,000 or so clones, roughly 83% recorded once. Source: peripheral blood, taken on day 0 of AZD1222 vaccination. The receptors derive from an adult in good health. Each CDR3 is given with its conserved first and last residue. A D gene is named only where the DNA matches it firmly. Only part of the rows carry a size: once, few, many, or a class if the clone is expanded.

clone size | CDR3 length | J gene | D gene | V gene | CDR3 protein | CDR3 DNA
NA | 13 | TRBJ2-1 | NA | TRBV7-9 | CASSLDTYNEQFF | TGTGCCAGCAGCCTCGACACCTACAATGAGCAGTTCTTC
once | 13 | TRBJ1-1 | NA | TRBV10-2 | CASSVQRNTEAFF | TGCGCCAGCAGTGTGCAAAGGAACACTGAAGCTTTCTTT
NA | 14 | TRBJ1-6 | NA | TRBV27 | CASSFTAPNSPLHF | TGTGCCAGCAGTTTTACAGCGCCAAATTCACCCCTCCACTTT
NA | 14 | TRBJ1-1 | NA | TRBV19 | CASSTNGGYREAFF | TGTGCCAGTAGTACGAACGGGGGCTACCGCGAAGCTTTCTTT
once | 15 | TRBJ1-5 | NA | TRBV18 | CASSPSTGNAQPQHF | TGTGCCAGCTCACCCTCAACAGGGAATGCTCAGCCCCAGCATTTT
NA | 14 | TRBJ1-1 | TRBD1 | TRBV6-4 | CASREQGAGTEAFF | TGTGCCAGCAGAGAACAGGGGGCTGGTACTGAAGCTTTCTTT
NA | 14 | TRBJ1-1 | NA | TRBV27 | CASSIWQGSSEAFF | TGTGCCAGCAGTATCTGGCAGGGGAGTTCTGAAGCTTTCTTT
NA | 14 | TRBJ2-1 | NA | TRBV19 | CASSIGTPFHEQFF | TGTGCCAGTAGTATTGGGACTCCCTTCCATGAGCAGTTCTTC
few | 18 | TRBJ2-1 | TRBD1 | TRBV7-2 | CASSLAPTLGGRYNEQFF | TGTGCCAGCAGCTTAGCGCCCACCCTAGGGGGCCGATACAATGAGCAGTTCTTC
NA | 17 | TRBJ2-2 | TRBD2 | TRBV18 | CASSPGGTSGRTGELFF | TGTGCCAGCTCACCAGGAGGGACTAGCGGGAGGACCGGGGAGCTGTTTTTT
few | 15 | TRBJ2-7 | TRBD1 | TRBV3-1/TRBV3-2 | CASSQDPAGGREQYF | TGTGCCAGCAGCCAAGACCCGGCAGGGGGCCGCGAGCAGTACTTC
NA | 16 | TRBJ2-7 | TRBD2 | TRBV19 | CASSTSGGRRAYEQYF | TGTGCCAGTAGTACCTCCGGCGGGAGAAGGGCCTACGAGCAGTACTTC
NA | 13 | TRBJ2-1 | NA | TRBV9 | CASSVEGYNEQFF | TGTGCCAGCAGCGTCGAGGGCTACAATGAGCAGTTCTTC
NA | 15 | TRBJ2-7 | TRBD1 | TRBV28 | CASSFPDRGIYEQYF | TGTGCCAGCAGTTTTCCCGACAGGGGGATCTACGAGCAGTACTTC
NA | 17 | TRBJ2-1 | TRBD2 | TRBV6-2/TRBV6-3 | CASSNIQMVAGDNEQFF | TGTGCCAGCAGTAATATCCAGATGGTGGCGGGAGACAATGAGCAGTTCTTC
NA | 16 | TRBJ2-3 | NA | TRBV6-6 | CASSPHAGSSTDTRYF | TGTGCCAGCAGTCCACACGCGGGCTCGAGCACAGATACGCGGTATTTT
NA | 13 | TRBJ1-1 | NA | TRBV10-2 | CASSEAANTEAFF | TGCGCCAGCAGTGAAGCCGCAAACACTGAAGCTTTCTTT
NA | 17 | TRBJ2-4 | NA | TRBV6-6 | CASSPTLGRGSKNIQYF | TGTGCCAGCAGTCCGACCCTCGGGAGAGGGTCCAAAAACATTCAGTACTTC
NA | 13 | TRBJ2-7 | TRBD1 | TRBV27 | CATGTGGSYEQYF | TGTGCCACGGGGACAGGGGGCTCCTACGAGCAGTACTTC
NA | 18 | TRBJ1-1 | NA | TRBV5-1 | CASSLSQTLGPSNTEAFF | TGCGCCAGCAGCTTGTCCCAGACTTTGGGCCCCTCGAACACTGAAGCTTTCTTT
few | 16 | TRBJ1-6 | TRBD1 | TRBV7-9 | CASSPSETGANSPLHF | TGTGCCAGCAGCCCCTCAGAGACAGGGGCTAATTCACCCCTCCACTTT
few | 17 | TRBJ1-1 | NA | TRBV7-2 | CASSLGSLGLLNTEAFF | TGTGCCAGCAGCTTAGGTTCTCTGGGACTCCTGAACACTGAAGCTTTCTTT
NA | 14 | TRBJ1-4 | NA | TRBV7-9 | CASSLSRMDEKLFF | TGTGCCAGCAGCTTGAGTAGGATGGATGAAAAACTGTTTTTT
NA | 13 | TRBJ1-1 | NA | TRBV28 | CASSFPSSTEAFF | TGTGCCAGCAGTTTCCCATCATCCACTGAAGCTTTCTTT
NA | 20 | TRBJ2-5 | TRBD2 | TRBV18 | CASSPRVLAGKWLGQETQYF | TGTGCCAGCTCACCGAGGGTCCTAGCGGGGAAATGGTTAGGCCAAGAGACCCAGTACTTC
NA | 13 | TRBJ2-1 | NA | TRBV28 | CASSLSAVNEQFF | TGTGCCAGCAGTTTATCGGCAGTAAATGAGCAGTTCTTC
few | 13 | TRBJ1-2 | TRBD1 | TRBV28 | CASSLYTGGGYTF | TGTGCCAGCAGTCTATACACAGGGGGCGGCTACACCTTC
NA | 13 | TRBJ2-7 | NA | TRBV19 | CASRRTDTYEQYF | TGTGCCAGTAGGCGGACAGATACCTACGAGCAGTACTTC
NA | 13 | TRBJ2-1 | NA | TRBV7-9 | CASAPKGTSEQFF | TGTGCCAGCGCGCCTAAGGGCACGAGTGAGCAGTTCTTC
NA | 15 | TRBJ1-1 | TRBD1 | TRBV10-3 | CAITSDRVGGTEAFF | TGTGCCATCACCTCGGACAGGGTAGGTGGCACTGAAGCTTTCTTT
NA | 17 | TRBJ2-3 | TRBD2 | TRBV6-1 | CASSEGPGLAGGDTQYF | TGTGCCAGCAGTGAAGGTCCGGGACTAGCTGGAGGAGATACGCAGTATTTT
NA | 16 | TRBJ1-1 | NA | TRBV24-1 | CATSDFRPGFYTEAFF | TGTGCCACCAGTGATTTCCGGCCAGGGTTTTACACTGAAGCTTTCTTT
NA | 15 | TRBJ1-5 | NA | TRBV19 | CASMETVYSNQPQHF | TGTGCCAGTATGGAGACAGTTTATAGCAATCAGCCCCAGCATTTT
NA | 14 | TRBJ1-1 | NA | TRBV11-3 | CASSLEGPGTEAFF | TGTGCCAGCAGCTTAGAGGGGCCAGGGACTGAAGCTTTCTTT
NA | 18 | TRBJ2-3 | TRBD2 | TRBV13 | CASSPSSGIDTSTDTQYF | TGTGCCAGCAGCCCTTCTAGCGGGATCGACACTAGCACAGATACGCAGTATTTT
NA | 17 | TRBJ2-7 | TRBD2 | TRBV19 | CASSVRVKREGSYEQYF | TGTGCCAGTAGCGTCAGGGTAAAGCGGGAGGGATCCTACGAGCAGTACTTC
NA | 12 | TRBJ2-7 | NA | TRBV2 | CASSVQGNEQYF | TGTGCCAGCAGTGTACAGGGTAACGAGCAGTACTTC
NA | 14 | TRBJ2-3 | NA | TRBV2 | CASSVELAETRQYF | TGTGCCAGCAGCGTGGAACTAGCTGAGACGCGGCAGTATTTT
NA | 12 | TRBJ2-7 | TRBD1 | TRBV10-3 | CAISDTGDEQYF | TGTGCCATCAGTGATACAGGGGACGAGCAGTACTTC
NA | 13 | TRBJ2-5 | NA | TRBV7-2 | CASSSAYTETQYF | TGTGCCAGCAGCTCCGCTTATACGGAGACCCAGTACTTC
once | 14 | TRBJ2-5 | TRBD1 | TRBV27 | CASSTWDRQETQYF | TGTGCCAGCAGTACGTGGGACAGACAAGAGACCCAGTACTTC
few | 15 | TRBJ2-5 | NA | TRBV7-8 | CASSRRGRRQETQYF | TGTGCCAGCAGCCGTCGAGGGCGGCGCCAAGAGACCCAGTACTTC